A single sample gave rise to the 21 T cell receptor beta chains below, sequenced in a study of identical twins. MiXCR, run by TCRdb on the 5' RACE reads, gives a single entry per CDR3 protein. This sample has roughly 720,000 distinct CDR3 sequences, with over 15% found just once. These sequences were also reported in another study, on T cells expressing NK-cell markers.

Input material: PBMCs. The receptor source for this set is a woman under 30 in good health.

This chain links TRBV20-1 with TRBJ1-5; 7 positions agree with TRBD1. Germline-derived CDR1 and CDR2 are DFQATT and SNEGSKA (reference sequence). With 5 bases clipped from V and 0 bases from J, the junction kept 16 bases outside the gene matches. The CDR3 extends over 18 amino acids. The CDR3 DNA follows: TGCAGTGCTCCCCGGCCCCCGGGACAGAGATATAGCAATCAGCCCCAGCATTTT. Translating it yields CSAPRPPGQRYSNQPQHF.

In this sample, this clonotype turned up a few times. This chain uses TRBV6-1 with TRBJ2-7; D call uncertain. V was shortened by 6 bases and J by 1 base, with 13 bases between the two germline ends. Per germline, CDR1 MNHNS and CDR2 SASEGT. The CDR3 has 14 residues. CDR3 loop: CASSLTRSSYEQYF. For the CDR3, the DNA is TGTGCCAGCAGCTTGACACGGAGTTCCTACGAGCAGTACTTC.

J is TRBJ1-1 and V is TRBV20-1, with D possibly being TRBD1 (5 bases). Trimming cost V 1 base and J 0 bases, with 9 bases left between them. CDR1 is DFQATT, CDR2 SNEGSKA, per germline (reference sequence). This CDR3 is built from 14 residues. Here the CDR3 DNA reads TGCAGTGCTAGAGGTGGGGGAATGAACACTGAAGCTTTCTTT. It yields the protein CSARGGGMNTEAFF.

This clonotype was counted many times. The genes are TRBV3-1 and TRBJ2-7, with TRBD2 matching 11 bases. Germline V gene sequence: CDR1 LGHDT, CDR2 YNNKEL (reference sequence). J lost 5 bases, V lost 5 bases, and 5 bases had no gene match. This CDR3 spans 14 amino acids. The CDR3 bases are TGTGCCAGCAGCTTAGCGGGAGGGCCCAACGAGCAGTACTTC. It translates to CASSLAGGPNEQYF.

This clonotype came up a few times. The CDR3 here is CASSYSLGFDEQFF. The CDR3, as DNA: TGTGCCAGCAGTTACTCTTTGGGTTTTGATGAGCAGTTCTTC. This sequence joins TRBV6-5 and TRBJ2-1; no definite D call. There are 14 residues in the CDR3. Germline V gives CDR1 MNHEY, CDR2 SVGAGI. The V gene lost 0 bases and the J gene lost 8 bases, with 11 bases spanning the gap.

This clonotype appeared many times. The chain has TRBV12-3 or TRBV12-4 and TRBJ2-7; D might be TRBD2 (6 bases). Trimming stripped 1 base from V and 3 bases from J, with 10 bases between. This CDR3 contains 14 residues. The CDR3 DNA reads TGTGCCAGCAGTTTAGTTCCCGGGGGCTACGAGCAGTACTTC. It translates to CASSLVPGGYEQYF.

This chain joins TRBV6-5 and TRBJ1-2; D gene ambiguous. The germline V gene encodes CDR1 MNHEY and CDR2 SVGAGI. The CDR3 has 13 amino acids. Trimming took off 0 bases at V and 6 bases at J, with 8 bases between the two ends. CDR3 in DNA: TGTGCCAGCAGTTACTCGAGCGTCGATGGCTACACCTTC. Translated, it gives CASSYSSVDGYTF.

The table lists this clonotype with a few counts. This chain uses TRBV7-9 with TRBJ2-1; TRBD2 agrees at 11 bases. CDR1 is SEHNR, CDR2 FQNEAQ, per germline (reference sequence). J was trimmed by 2 bases and V by 4 bases; bases with no gene match: 4. This CDR3 comprises 16 residues. The CDR3 sequence is CASSSTTSGAYNEQFF. CDR3 DNA sequence: TGTGCCAGCAGCTCCACGACTAGCGGGGCCTACAATGAGCAGTTCTTC.

This clonotype turned up a few times. The chain links TRBV7-2 to TRBJ2-1, with 7 bases matching TRBD2. The CDR3 covers 15 residues. Trimming at V came to 1 base and at J to 6 bases, leaving 6 bases not matched to a gene. Looked up from germline, CDR1 is SGHTA and CDR2 is FQGNSA. This CDR3 reads CASSLGLAVTNEQFF. DNA of the CDR3: TGTGCCAGCAGCTTAGGTCTAGCGGTGACCAATGAGCAGTTCTTC.

This clonotype has just a few counts. The V gene is TRBV5-5, the J gene TRBJ2-2; D is possibly TRBD1 (6 bases). Trimming cost V 6 bases and J 3 bases, with 18 bases left between them. The CDR3 runs 16 residues. Germline V gives CDR1 SGHKS, CDR2 YYEKEE (reference sequence). CDR3 sequence (DNA): TGTGCCAGCACCGCCCTTCGGGCAGGGGACACCGGGGAGCTGTTTTTT. Translation: CASTALRAGDTGELFF. Filled out from reference TRBV5-5 and TRBJ2-2, the complete variable domain reads DAGVTQSPTHLIKTRGQQVTLRCSPISGHKSVSWYQQVLGQGPQFIFQYYEKEERGRGNFPDRFSARQFPNYSSELNVNALLLGDSALYLCASTALRAGDTGELFFGEGSRLTVL.

The gene calls are TRBV11-3 and TRBJ1-1, with D hard to call. Trimming removed 5 bases at V and 9 bases at J, with 16 bases between. CDR3 length equals 13 residues. In germline, CDR1 is SGHNT, CDR2 YENEEA. The DNA for the CDR3 is TGTGCCAGCAGCCACGTAGGAGGCATGCAAGCTTTCTTT. It translates to CASSHVGGMQAFF.

In its sample, this clonotype was seen many times. This chain links TRBV5-5 with TRBJ2-1; D remains ambiguous. Germline CDR1 is SGHKS and CDR2 is YYEKEE (reference sequence). Trimming shortened V by 3 bases and J by 1 base, and 8 bases separated the two germline ends. This CDR3 spans 14 amino acids. The CDR3 reads CASSSWSSYNEQFF. CDR3 nucleotides: TGTGCCAGCAGCTCATGGTCGTCCTACAATGAGCAGTTCTTC.

V and J are TRBV25-1 and TRBJ2-3; 8 bases fit TRBD2. CDR1 is MGHDK and CDR2 is SYGVNS in the germline V gene. Unmatched junction bases numbered 4, after V lost 0 bases and J lost 2 bases. The CDR3 runs 16 residues. The CDR3 sequence is CASSEYPSGPTDTQYF. The CDR3 nucleotides are TGTGCCAGCAGTGAATACCCTAGCGGGCCCACAGATACGCAGTATTTT.

This chain joins TRBV7-8 and TRBJ2-1; D may be TRBD1 or TRBD2 (5 bases each). The CDR3 runs 17 residues. The V and J ends lost 1 base and 6 bases respectively, with 19 bases between them. Per the germline V gene, CDR1 is SGHVS and CDR2 is FQNEAQ. The CDR3 sequence: CASSLVGGHSSSNEQFF. Written as DNA, the CDR3 is TGTGCCAGCAGCTTAGTCGGAGGACACTCATCTAGCAATGAGCAGTTCTTC.

This chain joins TRBV6-2 or TRBV6-3 and TRBJ2-2; D gene unclear. Trimming stripped 6 bases from V and 3 bases from J, with 11 bases between. The V gene's germline CDR1 is MNHEY and CDR2 SVGEGT. This CDR3 contains 14 residues. DNA of the CDR3: TGTGCCAGCAGCACCCGTCGGGACACCGGGGAGCTGTTTTTT. This sequence encodes CASSTRRDTGELFF.

This chain links TRBV29-1 with TRBJ2-5; the D gene is possibly TRBD1 (6 bases). V was trimmed by 7 bases and J by 3 bases, leaving 15 bases between them. CDR1 is SQVTM and CDR2 is ANQGSEA in the germline V gene. The CDR3 loop spans 13 amino acids. CDR3 sequence: CSAIRTVKETQYF. CDR3 nucleotide sequence: TGCAGCGCAATCCGGACAGTCAAAGAGACCCAGTACTTC.

The chain has TRBV7-9 and TRBJ2-2; D might be TRBD2 (5 bases). Trimming stripped 5 bases from V and 5 bases from J, with 9 bases between. This CDR3 has 13 residues. From germline, CDR1 is SEHNR and CDR2 FQNEAQ (reference sequence). The CDR3, as DNA: TGTGCCAGCAGCCGGAGCGGTACCGGGGAGCTGTTTTTT. Residues: CASSRSGTGELFF. Together with reference TRBV7-9 and TRBJ2-2, the CDR3 gives the full variable domain: DTGVSQNPRHKITKRGQNVTFRCDPISEHNRLYWYRQTLGQGPEFLTYFQNEAQLEKSRLLSDRFSAERPKGSFSTLEIQRTEQGDSAMYLCASSRSGTGELFFGEGSRLTVL.

This clonotype was counted a few times. V gene TRBV12-3 or TRBV12-4 combines with J gene TRBJ1-5; unclear D gene. V was pared by 6 bases and J by 4 bases, with 13 bases between. The CDR3 has 14 amino acids. The DNA of the CDR3 is TGTGCCAGCAGGGTAGAGGGCTGGAATCAGCCCCAGCATTTT. Translation gives CASRVEGWNQPQHF.

The chain joins TRBV20-1 to TRBJ2-3, with TRBD2 matching 8 bases. The CDR3 has 18 residues. Germline CDR1 DFQATT, CDR2 SNEGSKA (reference sequence). Trimming at V came to 6 bases and at J to 0 bases, leaving 17 bases not matched to a gene. The CDR3 DNA sequence: TGCAGTGCAACCACCGGGACTAGTGCCGGTATTAGCACAGATACGCAGTATTTT. Protein product: CSATTGTSAGISTDTQYF.

This clonotype was seen only a few times. The chain carries TRBV3-1 and TRBJ2-3; 7 bases line up with TRBD2. The CDR3 consists of 12 residues. Germline lookup yields CDR1 LGHDT and CDR2 YNNKEL (reference sequence). Trimming took 4 bases from V and 10 from J; bases not matched to a gene: 5. CDR3 nucleotide sequence: TGTGCCAGCAGCCCGGGAGGTTTGGCGCAGTATTTT. Protein product: CASSPGGLAQYF.

This clonotype was seen more than once but under ten times. The chain couples TRBV12-5 to TRBJ1-2, with 8 positions matching TRBD1. V lost 6 bases and J lost 1; bases outside the gene matches: 1. Germline V gives CDR1 LGHNT, CDR2 FRNRAP. This CDR3 is built from 13 residues. As DNA, the CDR3 is TGTGCTAGTGGGGGACAGGATAACTATGGCTACACCTTC. It yields the protein CASGGQDNYGYTF.